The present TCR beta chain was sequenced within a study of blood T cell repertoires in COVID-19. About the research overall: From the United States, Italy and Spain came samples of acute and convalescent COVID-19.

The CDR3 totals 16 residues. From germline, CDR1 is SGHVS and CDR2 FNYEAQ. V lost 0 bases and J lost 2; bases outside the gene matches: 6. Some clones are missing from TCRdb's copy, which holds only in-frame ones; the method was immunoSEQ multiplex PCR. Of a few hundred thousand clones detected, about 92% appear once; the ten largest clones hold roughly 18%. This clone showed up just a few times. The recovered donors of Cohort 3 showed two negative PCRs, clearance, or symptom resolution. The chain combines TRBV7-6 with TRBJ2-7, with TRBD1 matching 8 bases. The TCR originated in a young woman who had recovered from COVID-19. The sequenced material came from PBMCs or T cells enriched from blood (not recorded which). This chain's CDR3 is CASSLAFGQGTYEQYF. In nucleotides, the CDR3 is TGTGCCAGCAGCTTAGCGTTCGGACAGGGTACCTACGAGCAGTACTTC.